This passage covers 21 T cell receptor beta chains from one sample sequenced in a study of blood T cell repertoires in COVID-19. Clones were sequenced by immunoSEQ multiplex PCR, and TCRdb holds only the in-frame ones, with some missing. The repertoire includes a few hundred thousand clones, 88% of them detected once, and roughly 10% sits in the top ten. The material sequenced was peripheral blood. The receptors derive from a woman between 65 and 79 years old with COVID-19, enrolled during active disease.

V gene TRBV7-2 combines with J gene TRBJ1-5; no firm D call. Germline V CDR1 and CDR2: SGHTA, FQGNSA. V lost 10 bases and J lost 5, with 9 bases in between. CDR3 length: 11 amino acids. CDR3 nucleotide sequence: TGTGCCACGGGATTCGATCAGCCCCAGCATTTT. Translated, it gives CATGFDQPQHF. Together with reference TRBV7-2 and TRBJ1-5, the CDR3 gives the full variable domain: GAGVSQSPSNKVTEKGKDVELRCDPISGHTALYWYRQSLGQGLEFLIYFQGNSAPDKSGLPSDRFSAERTGGSVSTLTIQRTQQEDSAVYLCATGFDQPQHFGDGTRLSIL.

The genes are TRBV28 and TRBJ1-1; 8 bases map to TRBD1. V lost 6 bases, J lost 4 bases, and 4 bases stayed unmatched. The germline V gene has CDR1 MDHEN and CDR2 SYDVKM. The length of the CDR3 is 13 residues. CDR3 sequence: CASRPTGGTEAFF. Here the CDR3 DNA reads TGTGCCAGCAGACCAACAGGGGGCACTGAAGCTTTCTTT.

This clone was seen more than once but under ten times. The rearrangement joins TRBV27 to TRBJ2-7, with D tentatively TRBD2 (6 bases). The germline CDR1 and CDR2 sequences are MNHEY and SMNVEV (reference sequence). The CDR3 contains 17 residues. The V end was cut by 5 bases, the J end by 4 bases, with 24 bases between. The CDR3 is CASSPNGGSAAAYEQYF. In DNA, the CDR3 is TGTGCCAGCAGTCCCAACGGGGGAAGCGCTGCTGCATACGAGCAGTACTTC.

This chain links TRBV9 with TRBJ2-1, with 8 bases lining up with TRBD2. Germline V gene sequence: CDR1 SGDLS, CDR2 YYNGEE. The CDR3 totals 19 residues. Trimming cost V 0 bases and J 5 bases; bases outside gene matches: 16. CDR3 coding DNA: TGTGCCAGCAGCGTAGAATTGGTGGACCCGGGACTAGGCAACAATGAGCAGTTCTTC. This sequence encodes CASSVELVDPGLGNNEQFF.

This clone occurred once. The genes are TRBV15 and TRBJ2-7; no reliable D call. The J call may be incorrect, as the DNA end agrees better with TRBJ2-5. Germline values: CDR1 LNHNV, CDR2 YYDKDF (reference sequence). The CDR3 is 12 residues long. DNA for the CDR3: TGTGCCACCAGCCCCGCCCTAGAGACCCAGTACTTC. It is translated as CATSPALETQYF.

The chain joins TRBV18 to TRBJ2-1; TRBD2 matches 10 bases. J lost 7 bases, V lost 1 base, and 4 bases had no gene match. CDR3 length: 15 residues. Germline lookup yields CDR1 KGHSH and CDR2 LQKENI. CDR3 sequence reads: CASSPQSGRGNEQFF. The CDR3 nucleotides read TGTGCCAGCTCACCACAGAGCGGGAGGGGGAATGAGCAGTTCTTC.

In the case of this clone: One junction end does not reproduce the germline sequence, and a read error may be involved. The rearrangement joins TRBV12-3 or TRBV12-4 to TRBJ1-1; TRBD1 might be the D (5 bases). The CDR3 loop spans 13 amino acids. For the CDR3, the DNA is TGTGCCAGCACCCAAGTGGGCGGGGGAAAGCTTTCTTTT. This codes for CASTQVGGGKLSF.

The V call is TRBV20-1, the J call TRBJ1-6; 8 bases are shared with TRBD1. The CDR3 has 14 amino acids. CDR1 and CDR2 (germline): DFQATT, SNEGSKA (reference sequence). The V gene end was trimmed by 3 bases and the J gene end by 9 bases; junction bases not matched to a gene: 7. The CDR3 DNA sequence: TGCAGTGCTAGTATAGACAGGGGTTTTTCACCCCTCCACTTT. Translating it yields CSASIDRGFSPLHF.

The CDR3 spells CASSYNTDRFSYEQYF. DNA for the CDR3: TGTGCCAGCAGTTACAACACCGACAGATTCTCCTACGAGCAGTACTTC. V is TRBV6-2 or TRBV6-3 and J is TRBJ2-7; tentatively, D is TRBD1 (5 bases). The CDR3 totals 16 residues. Trimming stripped 2 bases from V and 0 bases from J, with 14 bases between. Germline V gene sequence: CDR1 MNHEY, CDR2 SVGEGT.

This chain uses TRBV15 with TRBJ1-2; maybe TRBD1 (5 bases). Germline values: CDR1 LNHNV, CDR2 YYDKDF (reference sequence). The CDR3 is made up of 13 amino acids. V was trimmed by 1 base and J by 8 bases, leaving 11 bases between them. The CDR3: CATSRVHRKGYTF. CDR3 nucleotide sequence: TGTGCCACCAGCAGAGTACACAGGAAAGGCTACACCTTC. Based on the CDR3 plus reference TRBV15 and TRBJ1-2, the full variable domain is DAMVIQNPRYQVTQFGKPVTLSCSQTLNHNVMYWYQQKSSQAPKLLFHYYDKDFNNEADTPDNFQSRRPNTSFCFLDIRSPGLGDTAMYLCATSRVHRKGYTFGSGTRLTVV.

The V gene is TRBV27, the J gene TRBJ2-2; 8 nucleotides match TRBD1. With V trimmed by 3 bases and J by 8 bases, 20 bases remained unmatched. From germline, CDR1 is MNHEY and CDR2 SMNVEV (reference sequence). This CDR3 spans 19 amino acids. The CDR3 DNA is TGTGCCAGCAGTTTGCGTTACCCCGCCCGAGACAGGGGAGTTGGGGAGCTGTTTTTT. Protein: CASSLRYPARDRGVGELFF.

The rearrangement uses TRBV2 and TRBJ1-5; 9 positions agree with TRBD1. This CDR3 is 16 amino acids long. V lost 6 bases to trimming and J lost 4 bases; unmatched junction nucleotides: 10. Germline-derived CDR1 and CDR2 are SNHLY and FYNNEI. The chain's CDR3 is CASRPTGGTMNQPQHF. Here the CDR3 DNA reads TGTGCCAGCAGGCCCACAGGGGGCACAATGAATCAGCCCCAGCATTTT.

This chain uses TRBV23-1 with TRBJ1-2; D remains unclear. TRBV23-1 is annotated as an ORF whose role is uncertain. V was trimmed by 0 bases and J by 2 bases, leaving 13 bases between them. The CDR3 contains 16 residues. The CDR3 loop is CASSQSPCRGNYGYTF. The CDR3 DNA sequence: TGCGCCAGCAGTCAATCCCCCTGTCGAGGGAACTATGGCTACACCTTC.

CDR3 bases: TGTGCCAGCAGCTTAGTGCCAGGGGGGAGCACAGATACGCAGTATTTT. Its protein product is CASSLVPGGSTDTQYF. The chain links TRBV11-3 to TRBJ2-3, with D perhaps TRBD1 (7 bases). The germline CDR1 and CDR2 sequences are SGHNT and YENEEA. The CDR3 has 16 residues. The germline V and J ends were trimmed by 1 base and 0 bases, with 11 bases remaining between them.

The V and J genes are TRBV5-1 and TRBJ1-1; no reliable D call. Looked up from germline, CDR1 is SGHRS and CDR2 is YFSETQ. The CDR3 spans 16 residues. V lost 4 bases and J 6 bases, leaving 22 bases between the germline ends. The CDR3 loop is CASSLTPDSGSSEAFF. The CDR3 DNA is TGCGCCAGCAGCCTGACCCCCGACTCCGGATCCTCTGAAGCTTTCTTT. Using reference TRBV5-1 and TRBJ1-1 for the parts outside the CDR3, the full variable domain is KAGVTQTPRYLIKTRGQQVTLSCSPISGHRSVSWYQQTPGQGLQFLFEYFSETQRNKGNFPGRFSGRQFSNSRSEMNVSTLELGDSALYLCASSLTPDSGSSEAFFGQGTRLTVV.

The J gene is TRBJ2-3, the V gene TRBV7-2; TRBD1 is a possible D gene (5 bases). Trimming took 2 bases from V and 2 from J, leaving 14 bases between them. Germline loops: CDR1 SGHTA, CDR2 FQGNSA. The CDR3 loop spans 16 amino acids. The CDR3, as DNA: TGTGCCAGCAGCTTAAGATCAGGGTTAGACACAGATACGCAGTATTTT. This codes for CASSLRSGLDTDTQYF.

The chain links TRBV6-5 to TRBJ2-5, with 7 nucleotides matching TRBD1. The V segment lost 7 bases and the J segment 5 bases; nucleotides outside the gene matches: 13. Germline V gene sequence: CDR1 MNHEY, CDR2 SVGAGI. The CDR3 sequence is 15 residues long. The CDR3 sequence is CASTLGGDWSETQYF. CDR3 coding DNA: TGTGCCAGCACCTTAGGGGGCGACTGGAGTGAGACCCAGTACTTC.

V usage is TRBV28 and J usage is TRBJ2-1; 11 nucleotides match TRBD2. CDR1 and CDR2 (germline): MDHEN, SYDVKM. There are 17 residues in the CDR3. With 2 bases clipped from V and 4 bases from J, the junction kept 7 bases outside the gene matches. The CDR3 region has the DNA TGTGCCAGCAGTTTAGGAGCCGCTAGCGGGAGGTACAATGAGCAGTTCTTC. It is translated as CASSLGAASGRYNEQFF.

The J gene is TRBJ1-6, the V gene TRBV6-6; D gene uncertain. V was pared by 0 bases and J by 4 bases, with 7 bases between. The CDR3 totals 15 residues. Germline-derived CDR1 and CDR2 are MNHNY and SVGAGI (reference sequence). In DNA, the CDR3 is TGTGCCAGCAGTTACTCGGGAGGGTATAATTCACCCCTCCACTTT. The encoded protein is CASSYSGGYNSPLHF.

The gene calls are TRBV7-3 and TRBJ2-7, with unresolved D. The V end was cut by 1 base, the J end by 3 bases, with 7 bases between. Germline V gives CDR1 SGHTA, CDR2 FQGTGA. The CDR3 extends over 13 amino acids. CDR3 nucleotides: TGTGCCAGCAGCTTAAGTCCCGGCTACGAGCAGTACTTC. Amino acid sequence: CASSLSPGYEQYF.

Remarks on this clone: One end of the junction does not line up with germline, which may come from a read error. The genes are TRBV12-3 or TRBV12-4 and TRBJ2-2; maybe TRBD2 (5 bases). The CDR3 loop spans 13 amino acids. The CDR3 DNA is TGTGCCACGCGGCACAGCGACACCGGGGAACTGTTTTTT. Protein product: CATRHSDTGELFF.